Each of the 20 T cell receptor beta chains below was sequenced from the same sample in a study of cytomegalovirus exposure and HLA in healthy donors. The PCR had 60 Vbeta and 13 Jbeta primers. TCRdb's table, derived via immunoSEQ multiplex PCR, lists solely in-frame clones and lacks some. The sample has around 58,000 clones, around four fifths seen once. The material sequenced was PBMCs. These receptors were collected from a male donor in good health and CMV-seropositive.

J is TRBJ2-1 and V is TRBV7-2, with 10 bases lining up with TRBD2. The CDR3 is 15 amino acids. The V gene end was trimmed by 2 bases and the J gene end by 4 bases; junction bases not matched to a gene: 2. The germline V gene encodes CDR1 SGHTA and CDR2 FQGNSA. In nucleotides, the CDR3 is TGTGCCAGCAGCTTAAGCGGGGGGGCATACAATGAGCAGTTCTTC. Amino acid sequence: CASSLSGGAYNEQFF.

The V gene is TRBV19, the J gene TRBJ2-1; TRBD1 agrees at 7 bases. CDR1 and CDR2 from the germline V gene are LNHDA and SQIVND (reference sequence). The V segment lost 2 bases and the J segment 3 bases; nucleotides outside the gene matches: 7. CDR3 length: 16 amino acids. CDR3 nucleotide sequence: TGTGCCAGTAGTATAACCGTGGACAGGAACTACAATGAGCAGTTCTTC. It encodes CASSITVDRNYNEQFF.

The V and J genes are TRBV11-1 and TRBJ1-2; possibly TRBD1 for D (5 bases). The germline gives CDR1 SGHAT, CDR2 FQDESV (reference sequence). CDR3 length: 15 residues. Trimming took off 5 bases at V and 1 base at J, with 14 bases between the two ends. The CDR3 loop is CASSTRDGLNYGYTF. The DNA of the CDR3 is TGTGCCAGCAGCACGCGGGACGGCCTTAACTATGGCTACACCTTC.

The chain is built from TRBV6-1 and TRBJ1-1; D not resolved. Germline V gene lookup returns CDR1 MNHNS and CDR2 SASEGT. This CDR3 region has 12 residues. Between the trimmed V and J ends, which lost 7 bases and 4 bases, there was a span of 10 bases. Here the CDR3 DNA reads TGTGCCAGCACCCCCCGAGGCACTGAAGCTTTCTTT. Encoded protein: CASTPRGTEAFF.

The gene calls are TRBV9 and TRBJ2-3; 7 bases are shared with TRBD2. Germline V CDR1 and CDR2: SGDLS, YYNGEE. This CDR3 has 15 residues. After removal of 2 bases from V and 2 bases from J, the junction contained 5 bases not matched to a gene. CDR3 DNA sequence: TGTGCCAGCAGCGTGCCAGCGGGGCTCACAGATACGCAGTATTTT. Translating it yields CASSVPAGLTDTQYF.

V usage is TRBV16 and J usage is TRBJ1-5; a weak D match, TRBD1 (5 bases). Germline V lookup: CDR1 KGHSY, CDR2 FQNENV. The CDR3 consists of 16 residues. V was shortened by 5 bases and J by 1 base, with 15 bases between the two germline ends. The chain's CDR3 is CASSGSGGRSNQPQHF. DNA of the CDR3: TGTGCCAGCAGCGGTTCGGGGGGAAGAAGCAATCAGCCCCAGCATTTT. Full variable domain (remainder filled in from reference TRBV16 and TRBJ1-5): GEEVAQTPKHLVRGEGQKAKLYCAPIKGHSYVFWYQQVLKNEFKFLISFQNENVFDETGMPKERFSAKCLPNSPCSLEIQATKLEDSAVYFCASSGSGGRSNQPQHFGDGTRLSIL.

This chain links TRBV4-1 with TRBJ1-4, with TRBD1 matching 8 bases. Germline trimming cut 1 base from V and 6 bases from J; bases unmatched to any gene: 1. CDR1 MGHRA and CDR2 YSYEKL come from the germline V gene. There are 14 residues in the CDR3. Written as DNA, the CDR3 is TGCGCCAGCAGCCAAGGGACAGGGCATGAAAAACTGTTTTTT. Its translation: CASSQGTGHEKLFF.

This clone was seen a handful of times. Distinct nucleotide sequences in the sample also encode this CDR3. This chain links TRBV2 with TRBJ1-6, with TRBD1 matching over 7 bases. This CDR3 contains 14 residues. The germline V gene encodes CDR1 SNHLY and CDR2 FYNNEI. Losses at the gene ends were 7 bases for V and 6 bases for J; bases not matched to a gene: 6. The CDR3: CASTRDSVNSPLHF. The DNA of the CDR3 is TGTGCCAGCACCCGGGACAGCGTTAATTCACCCCTCCACTTT.

This chain's CDR3 is CASSQIAGGSLGAQYF. For the CDR3, the DNA is TGCGCCAGCAGCCAAATAGCGGGGGGATCCCTCGGGGCCCAGTACTTC. V gene TRBV4-1 combines with J gene TRBJ2-5; 10 nucleotides line up with TRBD2. V gave up 2 bases and J gave up 9 bases; unmatched junction bases: 12. This CDR3 spans 16 amino acids. Germline values: CDR1 MGHRA, CDR2 YSYEKL.

The chain carries TRBV30 and TRBJ1-2; weak D call: TRBD1 (6 bases). Germline CDR1 reads GTSNPN; CDR2 reads SVGIG (reference sequence). The length of the CDR3 is 14 residues. The ends were cut back, 7 bases at V and 0 bases at J, with 15 bases in the middle. The CDR3 coding sequence is TGTGCCTTCCTCCGGGACACCTCTAACTATGGCTACACCTTC. This sequence encodes CAFLRDTSNYGYTF.

The rearrangement links TRBV6-5 to TRBJ2-7; 7 nucleotides align to TRBD1. V lost 2 bases, J lost 5 bases, and 9 bases stayed unmatched. Germline values: CDR1 MNHEY, CDR2 SVGAGI. The CDR3 totals 15 residues. The CDR3 bases are TGTGCCAGCAGTTACACCCCGGGCAGGGGGAACGAGCAGTACTTC. It yields the protein CASSYTPGRGNEQYF.

The chain recombines TRBV2 with TRBJ2-1, with 10 bases aligning to TRBD2. V shed 4 bases, J shed 9 bases, and the junction held 9 bases outside the gene matches. The germline gives CDR1 SNHLY, CDR2 FYNNEI. The CDR3 has 15 residues. CDR3 nucleotide sequence: TGTGCCAGCAGTGTTTACAGCGGGGGGGCCTTTGAGCAGTTCTTC. Amino acids: CASSVYSGGAFEQFF.

This clone was detected a few times. J is TRBJ1-1 and V is TRBV5-1; TRBD1 is a possible D gene (5 bases). V lost 2 bases to trimming and J lost 3 bases, with 11 bases between them. The germline V gene encodes CDR1 SGHRS and CDR2 YFSETQ. This CDR3 contains 14 residues. This CDR3 is CASSFGGLDTEAFF. In nucleotides, the CDR3 is TGCGCCAGCAGCTTCGGGGGGTTAGACACTGAAGCTTTCTTT.

There are a few counts of this clone. The CDR3 protein is CASSEGTTARGDTQYF. CDR3 DNA sequence: TGTGCCAGCAGTGAGGGGACAACCGCCCGGGGAGATACGCAGTATTTT. V is TRBV6-1 and J is TRBJ2-3; D may be TRBD1 (6 bases). V shed 3 bases and J shed 5 bases, with 18 bases lying between them. The length of the CDR3 is 16 residues. Germline V gene data show CDR1 as MNHNS and CDR2 as SASEGT.

The rearrangement links TRBV18 to TRBJ1-5; TRBD1 aligns across 9 bases. Per the germline V gene, CDR1 is KGHSH and CDR2 is LQKENI. This CDR3 spans 16 amino acids. With V trimmed by 0 bases and J by 4 bases, 4 bases remained unmatched. CDR3 region: CASSPPGTGRNQPQHF. CDR3 sequence (DNA): TGTGCCAGCTCACCACCCGGGACAGGGCGTAATCAGCCCCAGCATTTT.

The chain is built from TRBV6-1 and TRBJ2-1, with D tentatively TRBD1 (5 bases). Trimming shortened V by 10 bases and J by 9 bases, and 13 bases separated the two germline ends. CDR3 size: 11 residues. From germline, CDR1 is MNHNS and CDR2 SASEGT. CDR3: CATGPKGEQFF. In nucleotides, the CDR3 is TGTGCCACAGGGCCCAAAGGTGAGCAGTTCTTC.

The V and J genes are TRBV2 and TRBJ2-3; 9 nucleotides match TRBD1. The CDR3 has 16 amino acids. V was clipped by 8 bases and J by 2 bases; unmatched bases: 11. Germline CDR1 is SNHLY and CDR2 is FYNNEI. The chain's CDR3 is CASETGTGRATDTQYF. The CDR3 DNA reads TGTGCCAGCGAAACCGGGACAGGGAGAGCCACAGATACGCAGTATTTT. The variable domain in full, with the rest retrieved from reference TRBV2 and TRBJ2-3, is EPEVTQTPSHQVTQMGQEVILRCVPISNHLYFYWYRQILGQKVEFLVSFYNNEISEKSEIFDDQFSVERPDGSNFTLKIRSTKLEDSAMYFCASETGTGRATDTQYFGPGTRLTVL.

This clone has a handful of counts. The chain is built from TRBV25-1 and TRBJ1-1; 11 nucleotides align to TRBD1. The V segment lost 1 base and the J segment 7 bases; nucleotides outside the gene matches: 2. The CDR3 has 14 amino acids. Germline loops: CDR1 MGHDK, CDR2 SYGVNS. The CDR3 bases are TGTGCCAGCAGTGAATTTGGGACAGGGGGTGAAGCTTTCTTT. Amino acid sequence: CASSEFGTGGEAFF.

This CDR3 is CASSLSGANYGYTF. In nucleotides, the CDR3 is TGTGCCAGCAGCCTGAGCGGGGCCAACTATGGCTACACCTTC. This sequence joins TRBV7-9 and TRBJ1-2, with a tentative D call TRBD1 (5 bases). Looked up from germline, CDR1 is SEHNR and CDR2 is FQNEAQ (reference sequence). V lost 5 bases and J 2 bases, leaving 12 bases between the germline ends. This CDR3 spans 14 amino acids.

The chain employs TRBV7-2 and TRBJ1-1; 7 positions match TRBD1. Looked up from germline, CDR1 is SGHTA and CDR2 is FQGNSA. CDR3 length: 14 amino acids. The J segment lost 8 bases and the V segment lost 5 bases, leaving 11 bases of the junction unmatched. CDR3 DNA sequence: TGTGCCAGCAGCCTGTATAAAACAGGGGCGGAAGCTTTCTTT. Translation gives CASSLYKTGAEAFF.